Listed here are 19 T cell receptor beta chains from one sample, sequenced in a study of shared clonotypes between healthy human individuals (dated by TCRdb to the early 2020s). Library generation was performed with the immunoSEQ multiplex PCR assay. Imported from immuneACCESS, the table was reduced by TCRdb to in-frame sequences with V and J called. These copies leave out some clones; in studies compared against another copy, an unresolved V gene accounts for under half, and the cause of the remainder is not known. This sample lists roughly 500,000 clones; about 96% were detected once. Approximately 0.06% of the sample rests with the top ten. The sequencing sample was made of naive CD4+ T cells sorted from blood. In the paper's terms, the cell subset or site label means: CD45RA+ positively selected. These receptors were collected from a woman aged 25-40 years in good health.

The chain combines TRBV18 with TRBJ2-5; 12 bases agree with TRBD2. This CDR3 spans 16 amino acids. Looked up from germline, CDR1 is KGHSH and CDR2 is LQKENI. With V trimmed by 3 bases and J by 1 base, 3 bases remained unmatched. CDR3 nucleotide sequence: TGTGCCAGCTCACCCCTAGCGGGAGGGCTCCAAGAGACCCAGTACTTC. Its translation is CASSPLAGGLQETQYF.

The genes are TRBV28 and TRBJ2-5; D is perhaps TRBD1 (6 bases). Germline CDR1 is MDHEN and CDR2 is SYDVKM. Deletions cut 5 bases from V and 1 base from J, with 20 bases between. The CDR3 covers 17 residues. The CDR3, as DNA: TGTGCCAGCAGTCCACCTCCACAGGGACGCATCCAAGAGACCCAGTACTTC. Protein sequence: CASSPPPQGRIQETQYF.

The J gene is TRBJ2-7, the V gene TRBV11-2; D gene ambiguous. Trimming pared 4 bases from V and 3 bases from J, leaving 10 bases between. The CDR3 loop spans 13 amino acids. Germline CDR1 is SGHAT and CDR2 is FQNNGV. Here the CDR3 DNA reads TGTGCCAGCAGCTGGGCTGCCCTCTACGAGCAGTACTTC. This sequence encodes CASSWAALYEQYF. Looking up the rest from reference TRBV11-2 and TRBJ2-7 gives the full variable domain: EAGVAQSPRYKIIEKRQSVAFWCNPISGHATLYWYQQILGQGPKLLIQFQNNGVVDDSQLPKDRFSAERLKGVDSTLKIQPAKLEDSAVYLCASSWAALYEQYFGPGTRLTVT.

The J gene is TRBJ2-7, the V gene TRBV13; the D gene is possibly TRBD2 (6 bases). V shed 4 bases and J shed 0 bases, with 10 bases lying between them. The CDR3 length is 14 residues. CDR1 is PRHDT, CDR2 FYEKMQ, per germline (reference sequence). CDR3 sequence (DNA): TGTGCCAGCAGCTCGACTAGGCGCTCCTACGAGCAGTACTTC. It yields the protein CASSSTRRSYEQYF.

CDR3 protein: CASSLVTTVDGYTF. The CDR3 DNA is TGTGCCAGCAGCTTAGTAACTACAGTGGATGGCTACACCTTC. The J gene is TRBJ1-2, the V gene TRBV7-9; D gene ambiguous. The CDR3 runs to 14 residues. CDR1 is SEHNR and CDR2 is FQNEAQ in the germline V gene (reference sequence). Trimming cost V 1 base and J 6 bases, with 12 bases left between them.

The chain carries TRBV29-1 and TRBJ1-3; maybe TRBD1 (5 bases). The CDR3 totals 15 residues. V gave up 2 bases and J gave up 0 bases, with 11 bases separating them. Per germline, CDR1 SQVTM and CDR2 ANQGSEA. The CDR3: CSVERRGRSGNTIYF. The DNA for the CDR3 is TGCAGCGTTGAAAGAAGGGGACGCTCTGGAAACACCATATATTTT.

V gene TRBV5-1 combines with J gene TRBJ1-2; TRBD1 is a possible D gene (6 bases). The CDR3 covers 12 residues. Trimming shortened V by 4 bases and J by 6 bases, and 10 bases separated the two germline ends. The germline V gene encodes CDR1 SGHRS and CDR2 YFSETQ. DNA of the CDR3: TGCGCCAGCAGCATTGACAGGAATGGCTACACCTTC. It encodes CASSIDRNGYTF.

On this clone: Other DNA sequences in the same sample also yield this CDR3. The V and J genes are TRBV30 and TRBJ1-1, with no clear D. Germline CDR1 and CDR2: GTSNPN and SVGIG (reference sequence). This CDR3 has 13 amino acids. V gave up 3 bases and J gave up 8 bases, with 16 bases separating them. The DNA of the CDR3 is TGTGCCTGGAGCGTACCCGGGCGGGTCGAAGCTTTCTTT. Residues: CAWSVPGRVEAFF.

The V gene is TRBV10-2, the J gene TRBJ1-4; no clear D. The V and J ends lost 3 bases and 15 bases respectively, with 14 bases between them. The CDR3 is made up of 12 amino acids. Germline-derived CDR1 and CDR2 are WSHSY and SAAADI. CDR3 coding DNA: TGCGCCAGCAGTGATGTTCTTGAGAAGGTGTTTTTT. This gives the protein CASSDVLEKVFF.

V gene TRBV21-1 combines with J gene TRBJ1-1. TRBV21-1 is marked as a pseudogene. This CDR3 region has 16 residues. CDR3 DNA sequence: TGTGCCAGCAGGATACCGCTAGCTACACTTCGCACTGAAGCTTTCTTT. Encoded protein: CASRIPLATLRTEAFF.

This chain links TRBV11-2 with TRBJ1-2; 10 bases fit TRBD1. The germline gives CDR1 SGHAT, CDR2 FQNNGV. The length of the CDR3 is 14 residues. J was trimmed by 7 bases and V by 3 bases; bases with no gene match: 5. The CDR3 spells CASSFGQGGAGYTF. The CDR3, as DNA: TGTGCCAGCAGCTTCGGACAGGGGGGAGCTGGCTACACCTTC. The complete variable domain, with remaining parts taken from reference TRBV11-2 and TRBJ1-2, reads EAGVAQSPRYKIIEKRQSVAFWCNPISGHATLYWYQQILGQGPKLLIQFQNNGVVDDSQLPKDRFSAERLKGVDSTLKIQPAKLEDSAVYLCASSFGQGGAGYTFGSGTRLTVV.

The genes are TRBV19 and TRBJ2-1, with 11 positions matching TRBD2. V lost 5 bases to trimming and J lost 2 bases; unmatched junction nucleotides: 2. The length of the CDR3 is 15 residues. Germline-derived CDR1 and CDR2 are LNHDA and SQIVND (reference sequence). CDR3 DNA: TGTGCCAGTAGTGCTAGCGGGAGGCCCTACAATGAGCAGTTCTTC. Translated, it gives CASSASGRPYNEQFF.

J is TRBJ2-7 and V is TRBV5-1; unclear D gene. V was cut by 3 bases and J by 0 bases, with 13 bases left in between. The CDR3 has 15 residues. Germline loops: CDR1 SGHRS, CDR2 YFSETQ. CDR3 in DNA: TGCGCCAGCAGCTCACCCATAAGGAGCTCCTACGAGCAGTACTTC. Translation: CASSSPIRSSYEQYF.

As for this clone: This same CDR3 is encoded by further DNA sequences in the sample. The J gene is TRBJ2-3, the V gene TRBV28; D possibly corresponds to TRBD2 (6 bases). V lost 3 bases, J lost 0 bases, and 10 bases lay in between. The CDR3 sequence is 15 residues long. Per the germline V gene, CDR1 is MDHEN and CDR2 is SYDVKM. The CDR3 region is CASSFWGTSTDTQYF. In DNA, the CDR3 is TGTGCCAGCAGTTTTTGGGGGACTAGCACAGATACGCAGTATTTT.

The chain recombines TRBV5-4 with TRBJ1-3; perhaps TRBD1 as D (6 bases). CDR1 and CDR2 from the germline V gene are SGHNT and YYREEE (reference sequence). There are 16 residues in the CDR3. V shed 1 base and J shed 3 bases, with 14 bases lying between them. CDR3 in DNA: TGTGCCAGCAGCTTGTCAAAGGACAGCGTTGGAAACACCATATATTTT. This codes for CASSLSKDSVGNTIYF.

The V gene is TRBV6-5, the J gene TRBJ2-7; D remains ambiguous. V was trimmed by 2 bases and J by 6 bases, leaving 2 bases between them. From germline, CDR1 is MNHEY and CDR2 SVGAGI. This CDR3 has 10 residues. CDR3 nucleotides: TGTGCCAGCAGTTACAGCGAGCAGTACTTC. This encodes CASSYSEQYF.

This clone appeared once. The chain recombines TRBV10-2 with TRBJ2-4; D gene ambiguous. CDR3 length: 15 amino acids. Germline V gives CDR1 WSHSY, CDR2 SAAADI. V lost 3 bases to trimming and J lost 0 bases, with 9 bases between them. The CDR3 here is CASSDRSLAKNIQYF. CDR3 in DNA: TGCGCCAGCAGTGACAGAAGTCTAGCCAAAAACATTCAGTACTTC.

The chain has TRBV27 and TRBJ2-3; 8 positions match TRBD2. CDR3 length equals 17 residues. Germline V lookup: CDR1 MNHEY, CDR2 SMNVEV (reference sequence). The V and J ends lost 5 bases and 0 bases, in that order; junction bases with no gene match: 10. The CDR3 nucleotides are TGTGCCAGCAGTCCAGACCCGGGGGGGATGAGCACAGATACGCAGTATTTT. It is translated as CASSPDPGGMSTDTQYF.

The CDR3 DNA reads TGTGCCAGCAGCCGCGGACAGCCCAATGAGCAGTTCTTC. The encoded protein is CASSRGQPNEQFF. The chain employs TRBV7-8 and TRBJ2-1; weak D call: TRBD1 (6 bases). V shed 5 bases and J shed 6 bases, with 11 bases lying between them. CDR3 size: 13 residues. Germline CDR1 is SGHVS and CDR2 is FQNEAQ.